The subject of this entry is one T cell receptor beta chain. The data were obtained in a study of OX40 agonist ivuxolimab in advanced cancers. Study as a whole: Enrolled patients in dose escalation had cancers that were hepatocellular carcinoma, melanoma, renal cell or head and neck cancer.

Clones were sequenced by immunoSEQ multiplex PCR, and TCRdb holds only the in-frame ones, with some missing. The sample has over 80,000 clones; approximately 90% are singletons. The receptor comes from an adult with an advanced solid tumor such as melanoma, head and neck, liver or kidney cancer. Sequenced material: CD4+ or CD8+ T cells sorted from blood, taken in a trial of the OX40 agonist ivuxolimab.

The CDR3 sequence: CASMGVAGQETQYF. CDR3 sequence (DNA): TGCGCCAGCATGGGGGTGGCGGGCCAAGAGACCCAGTACTTC. This sequence joins TRBV5-1 and TRBJ2-5, with D possibly called TRBD1 or TRBD2 (5 bases each). The ends were cut back, 6 bases at V and 1 base at J, with 13 bases in the middle. Germline CDR1 and CDR2: SGHRS and YFSETQ. The CDR3 is 14 residues long.